What follows is one TCR beta chain and its context. In this sample, this clonotype turned up a few times. Its antigen has not been determined. The germline gene is not matched at one end of the junction; a read error may be the cause. The data were obtained in a study of early T cells in non-severe SARS-CoV-2 infection (dated by TCRdb to about 2021). With respect to the entire study: Because TCR sequencing relied on bulk RNA taken from unsorted whole blood, pairing of alpha and beta chains was not possible. On the study overall, not on this receptor specifically: Matching against VDJdb was skewed toward anti-spike CD8 responses, likely underestimated virus-specific expansions, and missed private and CD4 specificities.

Receptor libraries were prepared by 5' RACE. For sequencing, a NextSeq 500 was employed. The TCR library protocol attached unique molecular identifiers to individual cDNA molecules to correct for sequencing error and PCR bias. Both TCR alpha and beta chains were sequenced, and tight co-correlation was observed between alpha and beta sequence abundances in each sample. The original pipeline was this. V gene, J gene and CDR3 annotation of TCR sequences was performed with Decombinator V4. TCRs were defined as expanded if a significant change between any two time points was detected under a Poisson model with p below 0.0001. TCR abundances were normalised to the total number of TCRs sequenced in each sample and reported as counts per million. TRAV1-2 paired with TRAJ12, TRAJ20 or TRAJ33 defined MAIT TCRs, while TRAV10 paired with TRAJ18 defined iNKT TCRs. VDJdb, accessed 1 November 2021, was searched for CMV, EBV and SARS-CoV-2 annotated TCRs, with TCRs annotated for multiple antigens excluded. TCRdb trimmed public reads at Q25 via fastp, called clones via MiXCR and kept in-frame beta chains. Under each unique CDR3 protein, matching rows form one entry showing the most common genes and DNA. It is TCRdb's table, rather than the study itself, that gives the V and J calls and clone size. This sample gives tens of thousands of distinct CDR3 sequences in total; 11% of them show up just once. The ten largest make up around 9.6% of the sample.

The germline V gene (reference sequence) gives CDR1 as LNHNV and CDR2 as YYDKDF. There are 17 amino acids in the CDR3, from cysteine to phenylalanine inclusive. Of all the DNA, just the CDR3 is kept, 51 bases in frame from base 1. Set within a cohort of healthcare workers in London, UK, this nested case-control study involved weekly PCR testing of nasopharyngeal swabs along with blood sampling. Healthcare workers were recruited between 23 and 31 March 2020, during the week of the UK lockdown, and were followed weekly for up to roughly 15 weeks. The rearranged segments are TRBV15 and TRBJ2-5, with TRBD1 as a weak D call on 6 bases. The sequence was collected from an adult who was a healthcare worker with PCR-confirmed SARS-CoV-2 infection or an uninfected control (not recorded which). Sample: whole blood. This receptor carries the CDR3 CATSGEPGHPRGETQYF. The sequenced DNA is TGTGCCACCAGCGGAGAACCGGGACATCCGAGGGGAGAGACCCAGTACTTC.